This entry is about one TCR beta chain. The CDR3 has 18 residues. The ends lost 5 bases at V and 4 bases at J; junction bases unmatched: 19. Per the germline V gene, CDR1 is KGHSH and CDR2 is LQKENI. The method was immunoSEQ multiplex PCR; TCRdb's version includes in-frame clones alone and lacks a portion of them. The sample carries a few hundred thousand clones, over 80% recorded once. These data belong to a study of cytomegalovirus exposure and HLA in healthy donors. This sequence was found in a woman aged 25 to 39 in good health and CMV-seropositive. The V gene is TRBV18, the J gene TRBJ2-7; 8 bases line up with TRBD2. The sequencing sample was made of PBMCs. The CDR3 protein is CASSIAGRKLLGGYEQYF. The CDR3 bases are TGTGCCAGCTCAATAGCGGGAAGGAAGTTATTAGGGGGATACGAGCAGTACTTC. The variable domain in full, with the rest retrieved from reference TRBV18 and TRBJ2-7, is NAGVMQNPRHLVRRRGQEARLRCSPMKGHSHVYWYRQLPEEGLKFMVYLQKENIIDESGMPKERFSAEFPKEGPSILRIQQVVRGDSAAYFCASSIAGRKLLGGYEQYFGPGTRLTVT.